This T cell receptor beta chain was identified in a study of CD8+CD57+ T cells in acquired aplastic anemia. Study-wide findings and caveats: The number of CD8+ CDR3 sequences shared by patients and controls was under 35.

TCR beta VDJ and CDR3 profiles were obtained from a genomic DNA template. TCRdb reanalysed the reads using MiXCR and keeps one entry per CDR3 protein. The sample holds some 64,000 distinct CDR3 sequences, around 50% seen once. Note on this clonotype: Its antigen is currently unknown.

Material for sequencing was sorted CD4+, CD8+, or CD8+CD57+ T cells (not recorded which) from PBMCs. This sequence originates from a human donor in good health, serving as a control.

The CDR3 sequence: CSAGTVYGYTF. CDR3 in DNA: TGCAGTGCCGGGACAGTGTATGGCTACACCTTC. The V gene is TRBV20-1, the J gene TRBJ1-2; 7 bases fit TRBD1. V was clipped by 6 bases and J by 5 bases; unmatched bases: 3. The germline CDR1 and CDR2 sequences are DFQATT and SNEGSKA (reference sequence). There are 11 residues in the CDR3.